A selection of T cell receptor beta chains follows, all from one sample in a study of memory CD4+ T cells and cytomegalovirus serostatus. This table comes from immunoSEQ multiplex PCR, and its TCRdb copy is limited to in-frame clones, with some not included. Of 45,000 or so clones in the sample, over 60% were seen once. The specimen sequenced was memory CD4+ T cells from blood. The receptors derive from an adult in good health and CMV-seronegative. The CDR3 runs from the conserved cysteine through the conserved F or W.

TRBV6-6	CASSSPGLGTEAFF
TRBV7-9	CASSLGQGRGAYTF
TRBV7-2	CASTQLGPDTQYF
TRBV7-2	CASSHPQAATQYF
TRBV25-1	CASSPPGGSKDEQYF
TRBV2	CASSEAGTQLYEQYF
TRBV18	CASSGVGYEQYF
TRBV4-2	CASTALWDLNSPLHF
TRBV18	CASSQGTGGGVVEAFF
TRBV5-1	CASSLGGSTQETQYF
TRBV5-4	CASSLGGPTDTQYF
TRBV29-1	CSVLRGAFNYGYTF
TRBV5-6	CASSTGTGARGYF
TRBV7-6	CASSLRSGRDDTQYF
TRBV5-6	CASSFMRESSYNEQFF
TRBV29-1	CSVSTHNEQFF
TRBV7-2	CASSLDRAVNQPQHF
TRBV2	CASRDRGRTGELFF
TRBV18	CASSPEGSFTDTQYF
TRBV27	CASRRVGVLNTEAFF
TRBV4-1	CASSQDRIASNNSPLHF
TRBV11-2	CASSFLAGVNEQYF
TRBV30	CALETGTSGTDTQYF
TRBV19	CASSITPAVRKGTEAFF
TRBV27	CASRGTFSPGYGYTF
TRBV10-1	CASSEQGNNEQFF
TRBV15	CATSRDRLSAQYF
TRBV12-5	CASGLGQAGWQYF
TRBV11-2	CASSLGGGQGARYF
TRBV7-2	CASSLLMNTGELFF
TRBV5-1	CASSLGAGKPGELFF
TRBV21-1	CASSKEDTGELFF
TRBV2	CASTIERGYGYTF
TRBV18	CASSPTDFLRGETQYF
TRBV13	CASSSLGLAGTDTQYF
TRBV20-1	CSATKRNIQYF
TRBV4-3	CASSQQGGDYGYTF
TRBV7-6	CASSLGIHGGSNQPQHF
TRBV5-1	CASSLVSGQANEKLFF
TRBV7-8	CASSQRTGSSTDTQYF
TRBV7-3	CASSFSGSSYNEQFF
TRBV5-1	CASSLVSSGANVLTF
TRBV9	CASSVMGFTEAFF
TRBV7-2	CASSPGLALAKNIQYF
TRBV19	CASSTGQGAYEQYF
TRBV29-1	CSVLVAGGQPQHF
TRBV29-1	CSVPGQGNTEAFF
TRBV9	CASSPRGSTFLTDTQYF
TRBV15	CATSRDPPGKYNEQFF
TRBV30	CAWSVGRNYGYAF
TRBV9	CASSGLASRSYNEQFF
TRBV5-7	CASSFWQGARYEQYF
TRBV5-4	CASSAWNTEAFF
TRBV30	CAWSLGGIRPQHF
TRBV30	CAWSTGRPGDEQYF